One and the same sample provided the 11 T cell receptor beta chains below, sequenced in a study of blood T cell repertoires in COVID-19. Data came from immunoSEQ multiplex PCR; TCRdb stores just in-frame clones and leaves some out. This table holds over 90,000 clones, 84% found once. The sequenced material came from peripheral blood. The receptor source for this set is a human donor in a cohort sampled during active COVID-19.

About this clone: Relative to the germline gene, one junction end is altered; a read error may explain this. CDR3 in amino acids: CASSIASGGADTQYF. Written as DNA, the CDR3 is TGTGCCAGCAGCATAGCTAGCGGGGGTGCAGATACGCAGTATTTT. The genes are TRBV7-9 and TRBJ2-3; TRBD2 aligns across 10 bases. This CDR3 comprises 15 residues. In germline, CDR1 is SEHNR, CDR2 FQNEAQ (reference sequence). Full variable domain (missing parts from reference TRBV7-9 and TRBJ2-3): DTGVSQNPRHKITKRGQNVTFRCDPISEHNRLYWYRQTLGQGPEFLTYFQNEAQLEKSRLLSDRFSAERPKGSFSTLEIQRTEQGDSAMYLCASSIASGGADTQYFGPGTRLTVL.

This chain connects TRBV11-3 to TRBJ2-1; TRBD1 is a possible D gene (6 bases). Germline V CDR1 and CDR2: SGHNT, YENEEA. CDR3 size: 13 residues. V was shortened by 5 bases and J by 6 bases, with 11 bases between the two germline ends. The CDR3, as DNA: TGTGCCAGCAGCACCCGACAGGTCAATGAGCAGTTCTTC. As protein: CASSTRQVNEQFF.

This chain uses TRBV9 with TRBJ2-7; 9 bases map to TRBD1. This CDR3 is 15 amino acids long. After removal of 2 bases from V and 2 bases from J, the junction contained 5 bases not matched to a gene. Germline V gives CDR1 SGDLS, CDR2 YYNGEE. This chain's CDR3 is CASSVSTGGTYEQYF. CDR3 DNA sequence: TGTGCCAGCAGCGTCTCTACAGGGGGCACCTACGAGCAGTACTTC.

The V gene is TRBV19, the J gene TRBJ1-6, with D maybe TRBD1 (5 bases). V lost 6 bases and J 0 bases, leaving 18 bases between the germline ends. This CDR3 spans 18 amino acids. Germline lookup yields CDR1 LNHDA and CDR2 SQIVND (reference sequence). The CDR3 here is CASSERQQGSSYNSPLHF. Written as DNA, the CDR3 is TGTGCCAGTAGCGAGAGACAGCAAGGAAGCTCCTATAATTCACCCCTCCACTTT.

The chain links TRBV6-5 to TRBJ1-2, with TRBD1 as a possible D gene (6 bases). The germline gives CDR1 MNHEY, CDR2 SVGAGI. The CDR3 is 13 amino acids. V was cut by 6 bases and J by 7 bases, with 15 bases left in between. The CDR3 DNA reads TGTGCCAGCAGGGACCCGGACAGATCTGGCTACACCTTC. This encodes CASRDPDRSGYTF.

The chain carries TRBV4-2 and TRBJ2-5; TRBD2 agrees at 14 bases. Germline V lookup: CDR1 LGHNA, CDR2 YNFKEQ. V lost 5 bases, J lost 5 bases, and 7 bases stayed unmatched. The CDR3 runs to 16 residues. The CDR3 region has the DNA TGTGCCAGCAGCTGGGGACTAGCGGGGGCGGGGGAGACCCAGTACTTC. It specifies CASSWGLAGAGETQYF.

This clone occurred a few times. The V and J genes are TRBV19 and TRBJ2-5, with D uncertain. V lost 4 bases and J lost 5, with 11 bases in between. Per germline, CDR1 LNHDA and CDR2 SQIVND (reference sequence). This CDR3 comprises 13 residues. DNA for the CDR3: TGTGCCAGTAGTAGGAGTGGCTGGGAGACCCAGTACTTC. As protein: CASSRSGWETQYF. The full variable domain, completed using reference TRBV19 and TRBJ2-5, is DGGITQSPKYLFRKEGQNVTLSCEQNLNHDAMYWYRQDPGQGLRLIYYSQIVNDFQKGDIAEGYSVSREKKESFPLTVTSAQKNPTAFYLCASSRSGWETQYFGPGTRLLVL.

The rearrangement links TRBV6-5 to TRBJ2-6; D not resolved. CDR1 is MNHEY, CDR2 SVGAGI, per germline. The CDR3 runs to 13 residues. Trimming stripped 10 bases from V and 1 base from J, with 8 bases between. The CDR3 protein is CAISRSGANVLTF. The CDR3 nucleotides read TGTGCCATAAGCCGATCTGGGGCCAACGTCCTGACTTTC.

The J gene is TRBJ2-2, the V gene TRBV7-2, with TRBD1 matching 8 bases. Germline CDR1 reads SGHTA; CDR2 reads FQGNSA. There are 14 residues in the CDR3. V gave up 5 bases and J gave up 7 bases; unmatched junction bases: 6. CDR3 coding DNA: TGTGCCAGCAGCATGGACAGGGCTTACGGGGAGCTGTTTTTT. This encodes CASSMDRAYGELFF.

J is TRBJ2-5 and V is TRBV11-3; perhaps TRBD2 as D (6 bases). Per germline, CDR1 SGHNT and CDR2 YENEEA. V was clipped by 4 bases and J by 5 bases, with 17 bases between them. This CDR3 is 15 amino acids long. The CDR3, as DNA: TGTGCCAGCAGCTCCGGCCTAGCGACGGGCGAGACCCAGTACTTC. The encoded protein is CASSSGLATGETQYF.

The chain recombines TRBV5-4 with TRBJ2-5; TRBD1 might be the D (6 bases). Germline CDR1 is SGHNT and CDR2 is YYREEE (reference sequence). CDR3 size: 13 residues. Trimming took 0 bases from V and 5 from J, leaving 8 bases between them. CDR3 region: CASSLAQGETQYF. The CDR3 coding sequence is TGTGCCAGCAGCTTGGCGCAGGGGGAGACCCAGTACTTC.